The rows below give T cell receptor beta chains drawn from one sample of a study of cytomegalovirus exposure and HLA in healthy donors. The assay was immunoSEQ multiplex PCR, and TCRdb's table has in-frame clones only and misses some. The sample records around 80,000 clones, 74% being singletons. The sequencing sample was made of PBMCs. These receptors came from a man in his forties in good health and CMV-seropositive. The CDR3 runs from the conserved cysteine through the conserved F or W. D genes are given only for firm matches. Clone size, where shown, is once, few, many, or a class for clones that have expanded.

cdr3_aa cdr3_nt clone_size j_call v_call d_call
CSASPRYEQYF TGCAGTGCGAGTCCCAGGTACGAGCAGTACTTC - TRBJ2-7 TRBV20-1 -
CASSLSPNEQFF TGTGCCAGCAGCTTAAGCCCCAATGAGCAGTTCTTC - TRBJ2-1 TRBV7-9 -
CAISGTGLAGVSNEQFF TGTGCCATCAGTGGGACCGGACTAGCGGGGGTTAGTAATGAGCAGTTCTTC - TRBJ2-1 TRBV10-3 TRBD2
CASSSAGGGRELTDTQYF TGTGCCAGCAGCTCCGCGGGTGGTGGGCGGGAGCTCACAGATACGCAGTATTTT - TRBJ2-3 TRBV7-3 TRBD2
CASSQDRGNEQYF TGCGCCAGCAGCCAAGATAGGGGGAACGAGCAGTACTTC - TRBJ2-7 TRBV4-1 -
CSGRLAGDEQYF TGCAGCGGCCGACTAGCGGGAGACGAGCAGTACTTC - TRBJ2-7 TRBV29-1 TRBD2
CASSQGLGNTQYF TGTGCCAGTAGTCAGGGACTAGGCAATACGCAGTATTTT - TRBJ2-3 TRBV19 TRBD2
CASTGGGYEQYF TGTGCCAGCACGGGGGGCGGGTACGAGCAGTACTTC - TRBJ2-7 TRBV6-5 -
CASWTGGGFGYGYTF TGTGCCTCTTGGACAGGGGGCGGGTTTGGGTATGGCTACACCTTC few TRBJ1-2 TRBV6-1 TRBD1
CASSQDRGGYGYTF TGCGCCAGCAGCCAAGATCGGGGAGGCTATGGCTACACCTTC - TRBJ1-2 TRBV4-3 -
CASSLDAGNTGELFF TGTGCCAGCAGCTTAGATGCAGGCAACACCGGGGAGCTGTTTTTT few TRBJ2-2 TRBV7-9 -
CASSLDTGGQPQHF TGTGCCAGCAGCTTAGATACAGGGGGCCAGCCCCAGCATTTT - TRBJ1-5 TRBV7-2 TRBD1
CASSLARARSGRIETQYF TGTGCCAGCAGCCTTGCCAGGGCCAGGAGCGGGAGAATAGAGACCCAGTACTTC - TRBJ2-5 TRBV7-2 TRBD2
CASSSAALGTDTQYF TGTGCCAGCAGTTCTGCGGCCCTAGGCACAGATACGCAGTATTTT - TRBJ2-3 TRBV2 -
CASTLSGDTQYF TGTGCCAGCACCCTGTCCGGGGATACGCAGTATTTT - TRBJ2-3 TRBV11-2 -
CASSPGESTMREQFF TGTGCCAGCAGCCCCGGCGAGTCCACAATGAGGGAGCAGTTCTTC few TRBJ2-1 TRBV5-4 -
CAISESVGSHYGYTF TGTGCCATCAGTGAGTCGGTAGGGAGCCACTATGGCTACACCTTC - TRBJ1-2 TRBV10-3 -
CSVEEDSSYEQYF TGCAGCGTTGAAGAGGACAGCTCCTACGAGCAGTACTTC - TRBJ2-7 TRBV29-1 -
CASSLSYEQYF TGTGCCAGCAGCTTGAGTTACGAGCAGTACTTC medium-sized TRBJ2-7 TRBV7-9 -
CASGRQGPTDTQYF TGTGCCAGCGGGCGCCAGGGTCCCACAGATACGCAGTATTTT - TRBJ2-3 TRBV7-9 -
CASSLSDNSGNTIYF TGTGCCAGCAGCTTAAGTGACAACTCTGGAAACACCATATATTTT - TRBJ1-3 TRBV11-2 -
CASSFMDSETQYF TGTGCCAGCAGCTTTATGGACTCCGAGACCCAGTACTTC - TRBJ2-5 TRBV5-4 -
CAWSVPQDSYNSPLHF TGTGCCTGGAGTGTACCACAGGACTCCTATAATTCACCCCTCCACTTT - TRBJ1-6 TRBV30 -
CASTGGSGSYNEQFF TGTGCCAGCACCGGGGGTAGCGGATCCTACAATGAGCAGTTCTTC - TRBJ2-1 TRBV6-1 -
CASSSSGKIYNEQFF TGTGCCAGCAGTTCCAGCGGCAAAATCTACAATGAGCAGTTCTTC - TRBJ2-1 TRBV28 -
CASSIYILRANTGELFF TGTGCCAGTAGTATTTATATCCTTCGCGCGAACACCGGGGAGCTGTTTTTT - TRBJ2-2 TRBV19 -
CASSIKNSYSNQPQHF TGTGCCAGTAGTATAAAGAACAGCTATAGCAATCAGCCCCAGCATTTT - TRBJ1-5 TRBV19 -
CASSELAAKNIQYF TGTGCCAGCAGTGAACTAGCTGCCAAAAACATTCAGTACTTC - TRBJ2-4 TRBV6-1 -
CASSHERETDTQYF TGTGCCAGCAGCCATGAGAGAGAAACAGATACGCAGTATTTT - TRBJ2-3 TRBV11-2 -
CASSESLVASYNSPLHF TGCGCCAGCAGTGAGTCATTGGTGGCATCCTATAATTCACCCCTCCACTTT - TRBJ1-6 TRBV10-2 -
CASSFGLAGGWGNTGELFF TGTGCCAGCAGTTTTGGACTAGCGGGAGGATGGGGAAACACCGGGGAGCTGTTTTTT - TRBJ2-2 TRBV27 TRBD2
CASSLAWTGTGNTIYF TGTGCCAGCAGCTTAGCGTGGACAGGGACTGGAAACACCATATATTTT - TRBJ1-3 TRBV7-9 TRBD1
CASSWDREEGVALAKNIQYF TGCGCCAGCAGCTGGGACAGGGAGGAGGGTGTTGCCTTAGCCAAAAACATTCAGTACTTC - TRBJ2-4 TRBV5-1 TRBD1
CASSLGLAGGYEQYF TGTGCCAGCAGCCTAGGACTAGCGGGAGGGTACGAGCAGTACTTC - TRBJ2-7 TRBV27 TRBD2
CASSVRTGSITTEAFF TGTGCCAGCAGCGTAAGGACAGGGAGTATTACCACTGAAGCTTTCTTT - TRBJ1-1 TRBV9 TRBD1
CASSQLGNTIYF TGCGCCAGCAGTCAATTAGGAAACACCATATATTTT - TRBJ1-3 TRBV23-1 -
CASGYGYEQYF TGTGCCAGCGGTTACGGCTACGAGCAGTACTTC - TRBJ2-7 TRBV11-2 -
CASSSGTRQPQHF TGTGCCAGCTCATCCGGGACACGTCAGCCCCAGCATTTT - TRBJ1-5 TRBV18 -
CASSLNVGREYETQYF TGCGCCAGCAGCTTGAATGTTGGGCGGGAGTATGAGACCCAGTACTTC few TRBJ2-5 TRBV5-1 TRBD2
CSAYDIPGQFF TGCAGTGCTTACGACATCCCTGGGCAGTTCTTC - TRBJ2-1 TRBV20-1 -
CASSPSYEQYF TGCGCCAGCAGCCCCTCCTACGAGCAGTACTTC few TRBJ2-7 TRBV10-1 -